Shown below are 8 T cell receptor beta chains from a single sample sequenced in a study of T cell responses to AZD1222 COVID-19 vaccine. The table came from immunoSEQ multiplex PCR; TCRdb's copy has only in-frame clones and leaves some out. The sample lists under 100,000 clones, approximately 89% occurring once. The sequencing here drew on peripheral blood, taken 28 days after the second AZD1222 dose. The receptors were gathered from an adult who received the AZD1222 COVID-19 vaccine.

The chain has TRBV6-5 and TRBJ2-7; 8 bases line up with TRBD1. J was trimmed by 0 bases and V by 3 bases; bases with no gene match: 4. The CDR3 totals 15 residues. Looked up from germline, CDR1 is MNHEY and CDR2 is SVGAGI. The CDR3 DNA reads TGTGCCAGCAGTTATGGACAGGGCTTCTCCTACGAGCAGTACTTC. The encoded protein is CASSYGQGFSYEQYF.

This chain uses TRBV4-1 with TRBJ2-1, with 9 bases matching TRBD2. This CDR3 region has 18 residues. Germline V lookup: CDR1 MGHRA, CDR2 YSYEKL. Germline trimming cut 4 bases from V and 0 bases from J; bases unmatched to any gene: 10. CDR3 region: CASSRSGGDPSSYNEQFF. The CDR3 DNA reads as TGCGCCAGCAGCCGTAGCGGGGGCGACCCCAGCTCCTACAATGAGCAGTTCTTC.

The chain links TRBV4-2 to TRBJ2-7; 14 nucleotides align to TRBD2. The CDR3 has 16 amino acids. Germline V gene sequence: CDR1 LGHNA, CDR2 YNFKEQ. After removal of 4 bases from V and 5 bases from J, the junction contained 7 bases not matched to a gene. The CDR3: CASSPRTSGGPDEQYF. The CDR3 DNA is TGTGCCAGCAGCCCGAGGACTAGCGGGGGGCCTGACGAGCAGTACTTC.

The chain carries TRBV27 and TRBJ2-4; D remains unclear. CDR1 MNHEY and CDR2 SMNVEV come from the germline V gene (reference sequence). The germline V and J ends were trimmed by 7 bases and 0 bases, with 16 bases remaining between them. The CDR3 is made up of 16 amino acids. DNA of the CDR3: TGTGCCAGCAATCGGACCCCCCTTGTAGCCAAAAACATTCAGTACTTC. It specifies CASNRTPLVAKNIQYF.

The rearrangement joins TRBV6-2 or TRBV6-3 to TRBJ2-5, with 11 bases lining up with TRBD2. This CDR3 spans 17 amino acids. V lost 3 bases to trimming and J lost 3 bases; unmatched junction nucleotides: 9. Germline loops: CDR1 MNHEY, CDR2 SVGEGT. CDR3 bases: TGTGCCAGCAGTTATCGTAGTAGCGGGGGGGAAAAAGAGACCCAGTACTTC. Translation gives CASSYRSSGGEKETQYF.

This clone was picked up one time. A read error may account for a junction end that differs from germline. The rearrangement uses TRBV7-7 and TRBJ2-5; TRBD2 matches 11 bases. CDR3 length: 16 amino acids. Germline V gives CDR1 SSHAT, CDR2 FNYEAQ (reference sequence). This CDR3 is CASSLGTSGSLETQYF. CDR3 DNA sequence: TGTGCTAGCAGCTTAGGGACTAGCGGCTCGCTGGAGACCCAGTACTTC.

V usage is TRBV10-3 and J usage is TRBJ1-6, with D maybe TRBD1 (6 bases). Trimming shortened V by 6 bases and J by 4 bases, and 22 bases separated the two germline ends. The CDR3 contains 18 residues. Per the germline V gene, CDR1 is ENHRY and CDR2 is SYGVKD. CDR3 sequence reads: CAISPYLDPGQYNSPLHF. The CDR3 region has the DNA TGTGCCATCAGCCCATATCTTGACCCGGGACAATATAATTCACCCCTCCACTTT.

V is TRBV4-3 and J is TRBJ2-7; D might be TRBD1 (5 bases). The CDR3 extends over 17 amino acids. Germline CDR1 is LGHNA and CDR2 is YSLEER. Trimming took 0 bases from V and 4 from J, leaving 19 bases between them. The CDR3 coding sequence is TGCGCCAGCAGCCAAGATCGAAGACTTCAGGGAAGTTACGAGCAGTACTTC. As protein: CASSQDRRLQGSYEQYF.